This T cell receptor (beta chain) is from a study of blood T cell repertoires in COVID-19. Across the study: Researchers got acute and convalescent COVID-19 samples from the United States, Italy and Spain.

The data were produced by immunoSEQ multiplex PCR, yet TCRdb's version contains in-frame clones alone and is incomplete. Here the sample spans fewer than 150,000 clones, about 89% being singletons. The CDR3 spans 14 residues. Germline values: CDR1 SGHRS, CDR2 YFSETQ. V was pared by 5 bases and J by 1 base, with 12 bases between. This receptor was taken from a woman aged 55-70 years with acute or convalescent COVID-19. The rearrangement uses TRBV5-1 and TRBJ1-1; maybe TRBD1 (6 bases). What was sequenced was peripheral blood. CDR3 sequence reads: CASRLTGPNTEAFF. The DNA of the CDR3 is TGCGCCAGCAGACTAACAGGGCCGAACACTGAAGCTTTCTTT.